Presented here are 2 T cell receptor beta chains from one specimen sequenced in a study of blood T cell repertoires in COVID-19. Produced via immunoSEQ multiplex PCR; TCRdb's table is partial and in-frame only. The sample holds about 410,000 clones, about 90% seen once. Sample: PBMCs or T cells enriched from blood (not recorded which). All receptors come from a woman in her twenties or thirties who had recovered from COVID-19.

The V gene is TRBV15, the J gene TRBJ2-2; TRBD1 agrees at 7 bases. There are 15 residues in the CDR3. Looked up from germline, CDR1 is LNHNV and CDR2 is YYDKDF (reference sequence). With 4 bases clipped from V and 0 bases from J, the junction kept 2 bases outside the gene matches. CDR3 nucleotide sequence: TGTGCCACCAGCACCGGGACAGCGAACACCGGGGAGCTGTTTTTT. Its protein product is CATSTGTANTGELFF. Using reference TRBV15 and TRBJ2-2 for the parts outside the CDR3, the full variable domain is DAMVIQNPRYQVTQFGKPVTLSCSQTLNHNVMYWYQQKSSQAPKLLFHYYDKDFNNEADTPDNFQSRRPNTSFCFLDIRSPGLGDTAMYLCATSTGTANTGELFFGEGSRLTVL.

This clone has just a few counts. V usage is TRBV7-9 and J usage is TRBJ1-1, with D possibly being TRBD1 (6 bases). From germline, CDR1 is SEHNR and CDR2 FQNEAQ (reference sequence). The V and J ends lost 6 bases and 6 bases respectively, with 20 bases between them. CDR3 size: 15 residues. CDR3 residues: CASRPKDRLGAEAFF. The CDR3 DNA is TGTGCCAGCAGACCGAAAGACAGGTTGGGAGCTGAAGCTTTCTTT.